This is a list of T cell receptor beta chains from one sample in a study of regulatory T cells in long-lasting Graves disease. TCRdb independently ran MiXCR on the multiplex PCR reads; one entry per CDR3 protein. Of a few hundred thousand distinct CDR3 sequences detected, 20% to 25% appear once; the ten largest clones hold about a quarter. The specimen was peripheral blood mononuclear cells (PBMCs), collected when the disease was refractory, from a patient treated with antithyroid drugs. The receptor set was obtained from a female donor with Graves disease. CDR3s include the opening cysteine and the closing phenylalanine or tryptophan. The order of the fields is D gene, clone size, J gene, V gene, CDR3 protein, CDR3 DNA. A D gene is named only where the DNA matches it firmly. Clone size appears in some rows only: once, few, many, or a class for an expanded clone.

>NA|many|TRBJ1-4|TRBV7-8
CASSLVGEKLFF
TGTGCCAGCAGCTTAGTGGGAGAAAAACTGTTTTTT
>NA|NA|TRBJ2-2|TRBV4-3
CASSQDDGINGELFF
TGCGCCAGCAGCCAAGATGACGGGATTAACGGGGAGCTGTTTTTT
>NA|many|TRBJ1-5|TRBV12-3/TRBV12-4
CASSLGSSNQPQHF
TGTGCCAGCAGCCTCGGATCTAGCAATCAGCCCCAGCATTTT
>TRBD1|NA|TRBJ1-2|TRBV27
CASMRGTGGGYGYTF
TGTGCCAGCATGCGGGGGACAGGGGGCGGCTATGGCTACACCTTC
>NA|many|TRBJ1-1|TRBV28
CASSLTYGSTGRNTEAFF
TGTGCCAGCAGTCTTACCTACGGATCTACGGGCCGCAACACTGAAGCTTTCTTT
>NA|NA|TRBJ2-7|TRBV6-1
CASSEYKAYEQYF
TGTGCCAGCAGTGAGTACAAGGCCTACGAGCAGTACTTC
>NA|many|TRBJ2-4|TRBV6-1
CASIGSDTNIQYF
TGTGCCAGCATCGGGTCGGACACCAACATTCAGTACTTC
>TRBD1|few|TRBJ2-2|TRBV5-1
CASSLSGTENTGELFF
TGCGCCAGCAGTCTCTCCGGGACAGAGAACACCGGGGAGCTGTTTTTT
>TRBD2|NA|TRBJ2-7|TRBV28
CASQGRVAGSYEQYF
TGTGCCAGTCAAGGAAGGGTAGCGGGGTCCTACGAGCAGTACTTC
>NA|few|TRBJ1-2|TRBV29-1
CSVDSGAYGYTF
TGCAGCGTTGATTCAGGAGCCTATGGCTACACCTTC
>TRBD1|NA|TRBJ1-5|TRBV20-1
CSAATGNNQPQHF
TGCAGTGCCGCGACAGGGAACAATCAGCCCCAGCATTTT
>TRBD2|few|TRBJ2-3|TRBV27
CASGKASRLAGAPDTQYF
TGTGCCAGCGGTAAAGCAAGTAGACTAGCGGGAGCCCCAGATACGCAGTATTTT
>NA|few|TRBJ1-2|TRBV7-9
CASSLDRASVYGYTF
TGTGCCAGCAGCTTAGATCGTGCTAGCGTCTATGGCTACACCTTC
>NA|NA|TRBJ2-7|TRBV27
CASRTETYEQYF
TGTGCCAGCAGGACGGAGACCTACGAGCAGTACTTC
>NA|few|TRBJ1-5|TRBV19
CASSMQGLGNQPQHF
TGTGCCAGTAGTATGCAGGGGCTGGGCAATCAGCCCCAGCATTTT
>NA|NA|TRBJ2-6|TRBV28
CASSLLGTGANVLTF
TGTGCCAGCAGTTTATTAGGAACAGGGGCCAACGTCCTGACTTTC
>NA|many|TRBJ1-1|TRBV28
CASSFRAQAFF
TGTGCCAGCAGTTTCCGGGCCCAAGCTTTCTTT
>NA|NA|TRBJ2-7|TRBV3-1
CASSQDFNPGPHDEQYF
TGTGCCAGCAGCCAAGATTTCAACCCGGGACCTCACGACGAGCAGTACTTC
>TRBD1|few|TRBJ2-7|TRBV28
CASSPTRQGSYEQYF
TGTGCCAGCAGCCCCACCCGACAGGGCTCCTACGAGCAGTACTTC
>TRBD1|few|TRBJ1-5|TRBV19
CASRLTGVHQPQHF
TGTGCCAGTAGATTAACAGGGGTGCATCAGCCCCAGCATTTT
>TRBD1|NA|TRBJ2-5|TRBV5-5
CAGSLLAGTGLKETQYF
TGTGCCGGCAGCTTGCTGGCAGGGACAGGGTTGAAAGAGACCCAGTACTTC
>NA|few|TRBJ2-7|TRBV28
CASSSPGYPYEQYF
TGTGCCAGCAGTTCGCCAGGGTACCCCTACGAGCAGTACTTC
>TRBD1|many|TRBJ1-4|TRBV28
CASSQPQGGVEKLFF
TGTGCCAGCAGCCAACCACAGGGGGGAGTGGAAAAACTGTTTTTT
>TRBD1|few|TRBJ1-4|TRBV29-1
CSDPPDRGFLLFF
TGCAGCGATCCCCCGGACAGGGGCTTCTTATTGTTTTTT
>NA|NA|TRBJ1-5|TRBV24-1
CATSDRVYNQPQHF
TGTGCCACCAGTGACAGGGTCTACAATCAGCCCCAGCATTTT
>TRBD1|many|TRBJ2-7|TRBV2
CASSLTGTGGRQYF
TGTGCCAGCAGTTTAACCGGGACAGGGGGGCGGCAGTACTTC
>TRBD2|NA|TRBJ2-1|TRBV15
CATSRGLAEYNEQFF
TGTGCCACCAGCAGAGGACTAGCGGAATACAATGAGCAGTTCTTC
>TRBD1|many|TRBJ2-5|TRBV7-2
CASSLAPQGLVETQYF
TGTGCCAGCAGCTTAGCCCCACAGGGGTTGGTAGAGACCCAGTACTTC
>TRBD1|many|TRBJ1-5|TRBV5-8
CASSLAIGTDNQPQHF
TGTGCCAGCAGCTTGGCCATCGGGACAGACAATCAGCCCCAGCATTTT
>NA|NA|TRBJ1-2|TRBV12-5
CASGLVPGRGGYTF
TGTGCTAGTGGTTTGGTCCCCGGGCGAGGAGGCTACACCTTC
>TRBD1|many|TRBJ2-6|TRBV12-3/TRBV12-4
CASSRTGVLSSGANVLTF
TGTGCCAGCAGTCGGACAGGGGTCCTTAGCTCTGGGGCCAACGTCCTGACTTTC